This T cell receptor beta chain was observed in a study of T cells expressing NK-cell markers. The CDR3 has 19 amino acids. Germline lookup yields CDR1 SGHNT and CDR2 YYREEE (reference sequence). Comments on this clonotype: Its target is unknown.

Reanalyzing the 5' RACE reads, TCRdb keeps one entry per CDR3 protein, without DNA. Its listing shows a few hundred thousand distinct CDR3 sequences. Findings and limits, study-wide: As a fraction of CD8+ T cells, dominant NKG2C+ clonotypes reached roughly 1.0-7.5% in over 5 donors.

The chain uses TRBV5-4 and TRBJ1-3. This clonotype was obtained from a man aged 18-70 years in good health. Sequenced material: blood T cells: a sorted CD56 or NKG2C T cell subset, CD4+ or CD8+ T cells, or bulk PBMC T cells (not recorded which). The CDR3 is CASSLHSLILTSSGNTIYF.